This TCR beta chain appears in the sequencing data of a study of PD-1 blockade in classical Hodgkin lymphoma. As regards this clone: Its antigen is still unknown.

Relapses following autologous stem cell transplantation were seen in all patients, with brentuximab vedotin exposure varying. Assay: immunoSEQ multiplex PCR; the TCRdb copy retains only in-frame clones and omits some. Counted here are about 58,000 clones, approximately 90% occurring once; the ten biggest clones make up roughly 10%. Overall study findings and caveats: With CD4+ cells, TCR diversity rose significantly by C4D1, but not with CD8+ cells. The study found complete responders had baseline diversity similar to newly diagnosed patients.

The CDR3 loop spans 13 amino acids. Germline assignment: CDR1 SGHTA and CDR2 FQGNSA. The V end lost 5 bases, the J end lost 8 bases, and 15 bases lay between the germline ends. This sequence originates from a human donor with classical Hodgkin lymphoma. The sequencing here drew on peripheral blood mononuclear cells (PBMCs), taken before the second cycle of nivolumab. The chain combines TRBV7-2 with TRBJ1-2, with D possibly being TRBD1 (6 bases). CDR3: CASSPRGGKGYTF. CDR3 bases: TGTGCCAGCAGCCCCCGAGGGGGTAAGGGCTACACCTTC.